Listed below are T cell receptor beta chains from one sample, sequenced in a study of regulatory T cells in long-lasting Graves disease. TCRdb fed the multiplex PCR reads into MiXCR, producing one record per CDR3 protein. The sample contains a few hundred thousand distinct CDR3 sequences, about an eighth of which appear only once. This same sample was also part of a study on T cells in Graves' hyperthyroidism and ophthalmopathy.

Source: peripheral blood mononuclear cells (PBMCs), taken at new diagnosis, from a patient treated with antithyroid drugs. These receptors were collected from a young woman with Graves disease. The CDR3 runs from the conserved cysteine through the conserved F or W. D genes are given only for firm matches. Rows may omit the clone size; those that give it use once, few, many or a size class.

J | V | size | D | CDR3 | DNA
TRBJ2-3 | TRBV29-1 | - | TRBD2 | CSVESRRGWYTDTQYF | TGCAGCGTTGAAAGTAGGCGGGGGTGGTATACAGATACGCAGTATTTT
TRBJ2-5 | TRBV27 | few | TRBD2 | CASSPTAGTSIIETQYF | TGTGCCAGCAGTCCCACGGCCGGGACTAGCATTATAGAGACCCAGTACTTC
TRBJ1-6 | TRBV6-5 | few | - | CASSYLEGYSPLHF | TGTGCCAGCAGTTATTTGGAGGGTTACTCACCCCTCCACTTT
TRBJ2-5 | TRBV6-1 | many | - | CASSQQLGTQYF | TGTGCCAGCAGTCAACAATTGGGGACCCAGTACTTC
TRBJ2-7 | TRBV3-1 | - | TRBD2 | CASSPLLSGIYEQYF | TGTGCCAGCAGCCCTCTACTAAGCGGGATCTACGAGCAGTACTTC
TRBJ2-7 | TRBV7-8 | - | TRBD2 | CASSGAGTSGSNWGEQYF | TGTGCCAGCAGCGGGGCCGGGACTAGCGGGAGTAACTGGGGCGAGCAGTACTTC
TRBJ2-3 | TRBV11-3 | many | TRBD2 | CASSPWGGIDGDTQYF | TGTGCCAGCAGCCCCTGGGGGGGGATTGATGGAGATACGCAGTATTTT
TRBJ2-7 | TRBV6-1 | many | - | CASSDSWVDFLKF | TGTGCCAGCAGTGATTCTTGGGTGGATTTTCTAAAATTC
TRBJ1-2 | TRBV27 | many | TRBD1 | CASSARGGVDGYTF | TGTGCCAGCAGCGCCAGGGGGGGCGTCGATGGCTACACCTTC
TRBJ2-5 | TRBV18 | many | TRBD1 | CASSRQGAAYSKETQYF | TGTGCCAGCTCAAGACAGGGGGCCGCATATTCTAAAGAGACCCAGTACTTC
TRBJ2-3 | TRBV11-2 | - | - | CASSLAHTDTQYF | TGTGCCAGCAGCTTAGCCCACACAGATACGCAGTATTTT
TRBJ2-2 | TRBV10-1 | few | TRBD1 | CASSEMDRANTGELFF | TGCGCCAGCAGCGAAATGGACAGGGCGAACACCGGGGAGCTGTTTTTT
TRBJ1-1 | TRBV11-2 | few | - | CASSLDGAFMNTEAFF | TGTGCCAGCAGCTTAGATGGGGCGTTCATGAACACTGAAGCTTTCTTT
TRBJ2-5 | TRBV4-2 | - | - | CASSQDTADQETQYF | TGTGCCAGCAGCCAAGATACAGCGGACCAAGAGACCCAGTACTTC
TRBJ2-5 | TRBV7-8 | - | - | CASSLGVSRYETQYF | TGTGCCAGCAGCTTAGGTGTGTCGCGGTACGAGACCCAGTACTTC
TRBJ2-1 | TRBV28 | many | TRBD1 | CASSRDRGLDEQFF | TGTGCCAGCAGTAGGGACAGGGGTTTGGATGAGCAGTTCTTC
TRBJ1-1 | TRBV19 | - | - | CASSIFRNTEAFF | TGTGCCAGTAGTATATTTCGGAACACTGAAGCTTTCTTT
TRBJ1-1 | TRBV30 | many | TRBD1 | CAWAGGGKKTVMNTEAFF | TGTGCCTGGGCAGGGGGTGGAAAAAAGACCGTGATGAACACTGAAGCTTTCTTT
TRBJ2-6 | TRBV20-1 | many | - | CSAREDSTGAGANVLTF | TGCAGTGCTAGAGAGGACAGTACGGGGGCTGGGGCCAACGTCCTGACTTTC
TRBJ2-3 | TRBV5-1 | - | TRBD2 | CASSIGLAETTDTQYF | TGCGCCAGCAGCATTGGACTAGCGGAAACTACAGATACGCAGTATTTT
TRBJ1-2 | TRBV27 | few | TRBD1 | CASKGQGAFYGYTF | TGTGCCAGCAAAGGACAGGGGGCATTCTATGGCTACACCTTC
TRBJ2-7 | TRBV2 | - | - | CASSTQSIHEQYF | TGTGCCAGCAGTACACAGTCTATCCACGAGCAGTACTTC
TRBJ2-3 | TRBV20-1 | - | TRBD2 | CSAQSGGESDTQYF | TGCAGTGCCCAGAGCGGGGGGGAATCAGATACGCAGTATTTT
TRBJ2-2 | TRBV11-3 | few | TRBD1 | CASSGNRGRSGELFF | TGTGCCAGCAGCGGAAACAGGGGGCGCTCCGGGGAGCTGTTTTTT
TRBJ2-1 | TRBV6-2/TRBV6-3 | - | - | CASSYSAGVSVGEQFF | TGTGCCAGCAGTTATTCCGCGGGCGTCTCCGTGGGTGAGCAGTTCTTC
TRBJ2-3 | TRBV6-1 | many | TRBD2 | CASSPSGVSTDTQYF | TGTGCCAGCAGTCCGAGCGGGGTGAGCACAGATACGCAGTATTTT
TRBJ2-3 | TRBV20-1 | many | - | CSAGRGDWVTDTQYF | TGCAGTGCTGGGAGGGGGGACTGGGTCACAGATACGCAGTATTTT
TRBJ2-1 | TRBV4-1 | many | - | CASSQDLIEYDEQFF | TGCGCCAGCAGCCAAGATCTTATAGAGTACGATGAGCAGTTCTTC